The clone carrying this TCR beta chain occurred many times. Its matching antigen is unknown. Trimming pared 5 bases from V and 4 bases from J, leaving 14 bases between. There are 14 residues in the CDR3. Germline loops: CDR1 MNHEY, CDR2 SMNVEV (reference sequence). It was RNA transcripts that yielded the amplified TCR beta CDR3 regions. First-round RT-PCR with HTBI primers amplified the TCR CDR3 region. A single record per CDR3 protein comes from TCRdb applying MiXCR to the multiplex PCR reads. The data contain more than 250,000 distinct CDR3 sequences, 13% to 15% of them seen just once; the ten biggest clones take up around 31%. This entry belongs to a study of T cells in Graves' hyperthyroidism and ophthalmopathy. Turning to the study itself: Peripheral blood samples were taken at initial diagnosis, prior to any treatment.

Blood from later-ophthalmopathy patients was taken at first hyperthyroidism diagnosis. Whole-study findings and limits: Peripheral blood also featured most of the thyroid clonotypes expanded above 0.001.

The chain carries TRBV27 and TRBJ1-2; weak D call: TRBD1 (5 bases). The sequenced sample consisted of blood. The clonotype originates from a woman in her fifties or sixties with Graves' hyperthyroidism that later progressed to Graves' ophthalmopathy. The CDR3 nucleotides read TGTGCCAGCAGTACCCGGGGGGGGGGCTATGGCTACACCTTC. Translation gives CASSTRGGGYGYTF.